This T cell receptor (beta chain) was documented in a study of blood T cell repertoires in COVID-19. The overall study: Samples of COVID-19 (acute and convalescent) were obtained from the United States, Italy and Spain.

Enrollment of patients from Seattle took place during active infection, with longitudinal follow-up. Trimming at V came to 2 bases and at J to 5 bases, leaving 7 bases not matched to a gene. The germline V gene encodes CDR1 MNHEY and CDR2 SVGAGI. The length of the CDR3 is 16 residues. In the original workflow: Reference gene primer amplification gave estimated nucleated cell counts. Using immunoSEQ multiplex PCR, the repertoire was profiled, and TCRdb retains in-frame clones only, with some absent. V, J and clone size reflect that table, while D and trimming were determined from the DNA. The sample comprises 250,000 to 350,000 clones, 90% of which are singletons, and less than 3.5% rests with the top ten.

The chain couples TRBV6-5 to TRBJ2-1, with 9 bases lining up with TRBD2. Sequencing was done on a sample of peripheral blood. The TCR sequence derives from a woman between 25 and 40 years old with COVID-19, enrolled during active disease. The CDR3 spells CASSYVVAGDNNEQFF. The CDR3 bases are TGTGCCAGCAGTTACGTCGTAGCGGGAGATAACAATGAGCAGTTCTTC.